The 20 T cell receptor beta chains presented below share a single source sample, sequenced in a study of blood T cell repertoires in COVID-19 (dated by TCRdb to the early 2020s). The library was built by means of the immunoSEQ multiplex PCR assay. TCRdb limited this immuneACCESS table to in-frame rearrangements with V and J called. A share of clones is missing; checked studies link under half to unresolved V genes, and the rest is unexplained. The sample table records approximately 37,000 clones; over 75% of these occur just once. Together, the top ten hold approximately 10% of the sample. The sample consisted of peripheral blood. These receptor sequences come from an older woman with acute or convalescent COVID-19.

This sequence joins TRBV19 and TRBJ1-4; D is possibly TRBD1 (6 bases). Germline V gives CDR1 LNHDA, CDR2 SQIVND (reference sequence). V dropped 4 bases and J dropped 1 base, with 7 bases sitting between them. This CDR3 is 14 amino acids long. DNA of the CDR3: TGTGCCAGTAGTACACAGGGAACTAATGAAAAACTGTTTTTT. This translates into CASSTQGTNEKLFF.

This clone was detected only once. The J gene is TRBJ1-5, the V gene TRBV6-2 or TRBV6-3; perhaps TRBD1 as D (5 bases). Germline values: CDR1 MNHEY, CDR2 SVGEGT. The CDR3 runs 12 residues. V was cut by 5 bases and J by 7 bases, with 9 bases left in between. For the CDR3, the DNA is TGTGCCAGCAGTCGCACAGGACAGCCCCAGCATTTT. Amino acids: CASSRTGQPQHF.

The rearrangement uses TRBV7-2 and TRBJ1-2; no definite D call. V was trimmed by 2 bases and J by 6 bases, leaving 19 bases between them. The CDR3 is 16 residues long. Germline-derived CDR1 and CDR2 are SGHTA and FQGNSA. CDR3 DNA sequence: TGTGCCAGCAGCTTAAGGAGGGAGGCTTTGTTGGATGGCTACACCTTC. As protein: CASSLRREALLDGYTF.

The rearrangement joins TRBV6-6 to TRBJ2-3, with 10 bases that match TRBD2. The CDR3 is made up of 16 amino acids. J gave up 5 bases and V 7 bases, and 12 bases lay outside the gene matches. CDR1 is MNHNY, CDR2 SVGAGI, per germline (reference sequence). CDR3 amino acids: CASTERGTSVGDTQYF. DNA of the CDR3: TGTGCCAGCACCGAAAGGGGGACTAGCGTTGGAGATACGCAGTATTTT.

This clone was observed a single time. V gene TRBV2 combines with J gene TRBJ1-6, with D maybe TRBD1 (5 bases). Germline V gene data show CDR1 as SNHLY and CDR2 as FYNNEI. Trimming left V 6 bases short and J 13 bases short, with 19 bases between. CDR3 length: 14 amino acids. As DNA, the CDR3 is TGTGCCAGCAGCTCAAGTGGGTTGGGGCTCCCCCTCCACTTT. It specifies CASSSSGLGLPLHF.

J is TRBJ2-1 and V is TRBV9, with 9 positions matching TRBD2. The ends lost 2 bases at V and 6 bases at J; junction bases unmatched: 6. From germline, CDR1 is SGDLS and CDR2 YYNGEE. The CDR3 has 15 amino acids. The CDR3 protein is CASSVAGGVANEQFF. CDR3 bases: TGTGCCAGCAGCGTGGCGGGGGGGGTTGCCAATGAGCAGTTCTTC.

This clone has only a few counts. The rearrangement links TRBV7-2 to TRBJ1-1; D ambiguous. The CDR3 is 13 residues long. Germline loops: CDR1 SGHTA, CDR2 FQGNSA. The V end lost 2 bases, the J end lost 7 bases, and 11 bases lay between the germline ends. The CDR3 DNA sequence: TGTGCCAGCAGCTTAATGAGGGAGGGTGAAGCTTTCTTT. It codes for CASSLMREGEAFF.

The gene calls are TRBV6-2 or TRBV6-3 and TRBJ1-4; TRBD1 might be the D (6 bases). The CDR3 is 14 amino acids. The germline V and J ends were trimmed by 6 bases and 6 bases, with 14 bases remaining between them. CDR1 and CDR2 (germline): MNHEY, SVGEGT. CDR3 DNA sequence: TGTGCCAGCAGCCCACAGGGCAGGGATGAAAAACTGTTTTTT. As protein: CASSPQGRDEKLFF.

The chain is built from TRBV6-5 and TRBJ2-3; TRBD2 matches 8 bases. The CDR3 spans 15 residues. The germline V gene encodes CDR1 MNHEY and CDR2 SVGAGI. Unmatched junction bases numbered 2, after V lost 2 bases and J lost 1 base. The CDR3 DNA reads TGTGCCAGCAGTTACACTAGCGGACGCACAGATACGCAGTATTTT. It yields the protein CASSYTSGRTDTQYF.

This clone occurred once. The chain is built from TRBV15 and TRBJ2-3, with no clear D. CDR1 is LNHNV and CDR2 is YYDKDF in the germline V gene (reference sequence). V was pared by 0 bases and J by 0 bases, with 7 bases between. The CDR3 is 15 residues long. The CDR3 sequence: CATSRDQVSTDTQYF. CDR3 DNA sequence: TGTGCCACCAGCAGAGATCAGGTGAGCACAGATACGCAGTATTTT.

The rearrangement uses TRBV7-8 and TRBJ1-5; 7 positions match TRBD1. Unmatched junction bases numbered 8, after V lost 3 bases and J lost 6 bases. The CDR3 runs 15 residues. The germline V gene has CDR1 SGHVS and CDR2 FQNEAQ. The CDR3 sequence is CASSFSQGNGQPQHF. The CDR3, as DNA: TGTGCCAGCAGCTTCTCACAGGGGAACGGTCAGCCCCAGCATTTT.

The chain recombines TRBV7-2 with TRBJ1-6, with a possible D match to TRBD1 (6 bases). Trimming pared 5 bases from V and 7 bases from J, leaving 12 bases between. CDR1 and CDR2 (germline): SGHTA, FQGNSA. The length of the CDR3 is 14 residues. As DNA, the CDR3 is TGTGCCAGCAGCCTACAGGGTGGAAATTCACCCCTCCACTTT. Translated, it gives CASSLQGGNSPLHF.

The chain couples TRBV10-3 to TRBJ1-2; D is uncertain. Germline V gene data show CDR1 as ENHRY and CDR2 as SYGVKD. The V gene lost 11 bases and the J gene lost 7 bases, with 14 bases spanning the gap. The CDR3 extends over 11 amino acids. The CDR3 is CAYQEPTGYTF. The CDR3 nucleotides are TGTGCCTATCAGGAACCTACTGGCTACACCTTC.

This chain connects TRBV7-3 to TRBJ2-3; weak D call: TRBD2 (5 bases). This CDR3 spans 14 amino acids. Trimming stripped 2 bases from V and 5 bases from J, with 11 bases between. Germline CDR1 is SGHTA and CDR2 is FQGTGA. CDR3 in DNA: TGTGCCAGCAGCTTAGGCCTAGCAGTAGATACGCAGTATTTT. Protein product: CASSLGLAVDTQYF.

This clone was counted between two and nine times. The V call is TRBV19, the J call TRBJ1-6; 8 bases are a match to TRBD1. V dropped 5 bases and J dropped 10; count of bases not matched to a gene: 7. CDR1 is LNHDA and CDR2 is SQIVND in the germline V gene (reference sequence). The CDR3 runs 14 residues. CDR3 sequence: CASSPGQVLSPLHF. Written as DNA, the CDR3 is TGTGCCAGTAGTCCGGGACAGGTATTATCACCCCTCCACTTT.

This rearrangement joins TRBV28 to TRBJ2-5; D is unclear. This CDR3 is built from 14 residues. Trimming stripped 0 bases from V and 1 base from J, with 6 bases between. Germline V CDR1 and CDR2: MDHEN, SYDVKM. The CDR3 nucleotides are TGTGCCAGCAGTTTATGGCAGGTCCAAGAGACCCAGTACTTC. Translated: CASSLWQVQETQYF.

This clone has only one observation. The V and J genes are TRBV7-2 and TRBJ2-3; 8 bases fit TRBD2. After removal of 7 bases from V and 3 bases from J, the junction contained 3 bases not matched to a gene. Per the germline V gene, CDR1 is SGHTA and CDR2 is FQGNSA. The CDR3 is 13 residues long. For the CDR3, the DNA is TGTGCCAGCATCTCGGGGGGGACAGATACGCAGTATTTT. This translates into CASISGGTDTQYF.

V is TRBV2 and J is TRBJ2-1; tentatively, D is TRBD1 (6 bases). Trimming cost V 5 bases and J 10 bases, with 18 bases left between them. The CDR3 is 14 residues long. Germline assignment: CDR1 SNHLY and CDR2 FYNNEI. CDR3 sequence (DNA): TGTGCCAGCAGTCGGACAGTAAATCTAGGGGAGCAGTTCTTC. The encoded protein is CASSRTVNLGEQFF. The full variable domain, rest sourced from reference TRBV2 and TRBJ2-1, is EPEVTQTPSHQVTQMGQEVILRCVPISNHLYFYWYRQILGQKVEFLVSFYNNEISEKSEIFDDQFSVERPDGSNFTLKIRSTKLEDSAMYFCASSRTVNLGEQFFGPGTRLTVL.

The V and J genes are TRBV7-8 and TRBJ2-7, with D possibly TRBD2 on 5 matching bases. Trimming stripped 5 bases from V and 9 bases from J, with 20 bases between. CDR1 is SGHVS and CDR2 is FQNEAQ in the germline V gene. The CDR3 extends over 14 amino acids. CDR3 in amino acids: CASSPGGRNDGQYV. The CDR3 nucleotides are TGTGCCAGCAGCCCCGGTGGGAGAAACGACGGGCAGTACGTC.

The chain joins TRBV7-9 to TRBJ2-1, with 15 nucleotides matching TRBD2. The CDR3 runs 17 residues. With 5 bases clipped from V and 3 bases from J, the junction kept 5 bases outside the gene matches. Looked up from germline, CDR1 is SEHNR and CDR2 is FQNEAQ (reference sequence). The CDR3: CASSPGLAGGYYNEQFF. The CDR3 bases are TGTGCCAGCAGCCCGGGACTAGCGGGGGGATACTACAATGAGCAGTTCTTC.